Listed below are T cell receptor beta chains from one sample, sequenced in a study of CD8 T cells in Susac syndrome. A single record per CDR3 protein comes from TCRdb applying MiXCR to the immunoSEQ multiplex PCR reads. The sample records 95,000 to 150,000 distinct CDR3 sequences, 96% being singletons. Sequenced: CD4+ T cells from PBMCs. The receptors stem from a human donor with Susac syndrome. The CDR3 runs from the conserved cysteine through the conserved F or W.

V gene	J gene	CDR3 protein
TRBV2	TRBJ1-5	CASSSLDRDQPQHF
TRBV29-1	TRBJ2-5	CSVRRGAKKETQYF
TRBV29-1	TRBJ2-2	CSAGLAGGYTGELFF
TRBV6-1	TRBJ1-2	CASTTTGGNGYTF
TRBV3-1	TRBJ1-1	CASSHTPSEAFF
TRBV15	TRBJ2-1	CATSRGGLVNEQFF
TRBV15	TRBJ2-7	CATSRDRILYEQYF
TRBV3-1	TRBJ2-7	CASSQGRQPTAEQYF
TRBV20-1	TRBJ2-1	CSTGATSSARSSYNEQFF
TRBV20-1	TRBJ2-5	CSATNGRVQETQYF
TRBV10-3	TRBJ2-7	CAIRKDRGTLNEQYF
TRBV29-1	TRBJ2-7	CSVEVAGRNHRGSYEQYF
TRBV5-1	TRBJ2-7	CASSFSGTSGGAYEQYF
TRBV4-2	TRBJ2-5	CASSQNLGEQETQYF
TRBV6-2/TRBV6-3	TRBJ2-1	CASSYPSQQFF
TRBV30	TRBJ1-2	CAWRTGLGDYGYTF
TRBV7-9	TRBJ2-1	CASSLAQGEWSNEQFF
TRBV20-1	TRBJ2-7	CSATSSRTYEQYF
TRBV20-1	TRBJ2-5	CSATFRETQYF